What follows is one T cell receptor (beta chain) and its context. Antigen: not known. This record comes from a study of cytomegalovirus exposure and HLA in healthy donors. The PCR contained 60 Vbeta and 13 Jbeta primers. The protocol was immunoSEQ multiplex PCR, while the TCRdb copy is restricted to in-frame clones and leaves out a portion. The data show roughly 120,000 clones, with less than 70% seen just once and roughly 2% held by the top ten. Donors counted as nominally healthy when sampled, yet unrecorded immune exposures were likely. The study's findings and limits: One cluster of highly shared sequence variants probably arose as a sequencing artifact. When a later analysis was performed, an Asian-associated ancestry cluster reportedly had fewer N-insertions than the roughly 640-donor mean.

This CDR3 comprises 15 residues. J lost 4 bases, V lost 1 base, and 5 bases had no gene match. The germline CDR1 and CDR2 sequences are GTSNPN and SVGIG (reference sequence). J is TRBJ2-1 and V is TRBV30, with 9 positions matching TRBD1. This TCR came from a woman aged 25-40 years in good health and CMV-seronegative. Material for sequencing was PBMCs. CDR3 bases: TGTGCCTGGAGTGGGGGACAGGGCTCGTACAATGAGCAGTTCTTC. This codes for CAWSGGQGSYNEQFF.